This T cell receptor (beta chain) originates from a study of regulatory T cells in long-lasting Graves disease (TCRdb year 2021). Some background on the complete study: To count as having persistent Graves' disease, a patient had to have received antithyroid drug treatment for over 5 years with TSH receptor autoantibodies remaining persistently positive. In the clinical cohort, patients with persistent Graves' disease had used antithyroid drugs for an average of around ten years. Persistent Graves' disease patients were compared with newly diagnosed Graves' disease patients by peripheral blood TCR sequencing and RNA sequencing. The study took place in China and was registered as a clinical trial. TCR sequencing covered about 13 persistent and about 20 newly diagnosed Graves' disease patients, some 33 samples in total.

The study at large found these results: Because the primary lesion, thyroid tissue, could not be accessed, the study looked at peripheral blood alone. Persistent disease showed preferential use of TRBV28, TRBJ1-2 and TRBJ2-5, whereas newly diagnosed disease favored TRBV20-1 and TRBJ2-1. Only the TCR beta chain was sequenced and analyzed. Compared with newly diagnosed patients, persistent Graves' disease patients had lower TCR Shannon entropy and fewer highly expanded clones, which suggests clonal expansion. A larger number of public clonotypes was shared among persistent patients (more than 2,500) than among newly diagnosed patients (roughly 970). As a limitation, the authors acknowledged that the small sample size may reduce accuracy.

Remarks on this clonotype: Its antigen remains unidentified. No per-base quality is available; no much larger clone lies one base away.

At the junction V is shortened by 4 bases and J by 3 bases, with 13 bases in between. CDR1 and CDR2, per the germline V gene, are MGHRA and YSYEKL. The CDR3 starts with the cysteine, ends with the phenylalanine, and has 14 residues. Only the CDR3 part of the read is kept: 42 bases, read in frame from the first base. Libraries were made using multiplex PCR. The run used an Illumina HiSeq 4000. iRepertoire HTBI primers and Arm-PCR amplification of CDR3 regions were used to construct TCR beta libraries. Before sequencing, the PCR products underwent gel purification. The source study handled its data this way. Gene usage analysis of CDR3 amino acid clonotypes used the roughly 62 TRBV and some 13 TRBJ segments found across samples. Filtered high-quality paired reads were merged into contigs using COPE and FqMerger. Contigs were aligned with BLAST to IMGT TRBV, TRBD and TRBJ reference genes, and CDR3 was defined per IMGT. Any clonotype with a frequency above 0.1% was classified as a highly expanded clone. Shannon entropy served as the measure of repertoire diversity, while the Gini coefficient captured V-J evenness. Clonotypes shared by more than one individual were considered public. TCRdb ran its own pipeline on the public reads, namely fastp trimming at Q25 and MiXCR clone calling, and kept in-frame beta chains. Rows merge per CDR3 protein into single entries with the most common DNA and genes. The V and J calls reflect TCRdb's pipeline rather than the authors' work. This sample is represented by roughly 450,000 distinct CDR3 sequences; around 20% of them were singletons. Clones ranked in the top ten supply 7.8% of the sample.

The time point label, read with the paper, signifies: persistent/refractory GD, antithyroid drugs over 5 years with positive TRAb. For both TCR sequencing and RNA sequencing, RNA was extracted from PBMCs using TRIzol. Graves' disease was diagnosed according to American Thyroid Association guidelines. Patients for the study were recruited at an endocrinology department in Xi'an, China. Each patient gave 9 to 10 milliliters of peripheral blood, collected in an EDTA anticoagulant tube. Ficoll Paque Plus density gradient separation was used to isolate PBMCs, and no further T cell sorting was done. RNA quality was checked with an Agilent 2100 Bioanalyzer and agarose gel, and concentration with a NanoDrop 2000.

The clonotype comes from a female donor with Graves disease. The V gene is TRBV4-1 and the J gene is TRBJ2-7; no D segment can be confidently identified. Specimen: peripheral blood mononuclear cells (PBMCs), collected when the disease was refractory, from a patient treated with antithyroid drugs. The CDR3 protein is CASSRHGRVYEQYF. Read as DNA, the sequence is TGCGCCAGCAGCCGCCACGGTAGGGTCTACGAGCAGTACTTC.